The rows below give T cell receptor beta chains drawn from one sample of a study of T cells after yellow fever vaccination. TCRdb reprocessed the 5' RACE reads with MiXCR, giving one entry per CDR3 protein. The sample holds 500,000 to 650,000 distinct CDR3 sequences; 9% to 15% are singletons and the top ten take under 15%. The source material was PBMCs, sampled on the day of the yellow fever booster vaccination. These receptors were obtained from a man aged 25-40 years who received the YFV17D yellow fever vaccine. CDR3s include the opening cysteine and the closing phenylalanine or tryptophan. Fields, in order: J gene, V gene, clone size, D gene, CDR3 protein, CDR3 DNA. A D gene is named only where the DNA matches it firmly. Expanded clones get a size class; other rows say once, few or many, or leave the size out.

TRBJ2-7,TRBV7-9,.,TRBD2,CVSSLVFGTSGAYEQYF,TGTGTCAGCAGCTTAGTTTTCGGGACTAGCGGGGCCTACGAGCAGTACTTC
TRBJ2-2,TRBV7-9,.,.,CASSLAIDTGELFF,TGTGCCAGCAGCTTAGCCATTGACACCGGGGAGCTGTTTTTT
TRBJ2-3,TRBV23-1,few,.,CASSQTRRTDTQYF,TGCGCCAGCAGTCAGACGAGGCGGACAGATACGCAGTATTTT
TRBJ2-1,TRBV11-3,few,TRBD1,CASSVDRGGEQFF,TGTGCCAGCAGCGTCGACAGGGGCGGTGAGCAGTTCTTC
TRBJ2-4,TRBV11-1,few,.,CASSPLAGTIAKNIQYF,TGTGCCAGCAGCCCACTCGCGGGGACGATAGCCAAAAACATTCAGTACTTC
TRBJ1-2,TRBV9,.,.,CASSGGGANYGYTF,TGTGCCAGCAGCGGCGGGGGGGCAAACTATGGCTACACCTTC
TRBJ2-5,TRBV20-1,.,.,CSARQWRQETQYF,TGCAGTGCGCGACAGTGGCGTCAAGAGACCCAGTACTTC
TRBJ2-5,TRBV7-6,few,.,CASSTFSGPQETQYF,TGTGCCAGCAGCACCTTCAGTGGCCCCCAAGAGACCCAGTACTTC
TRBJ2-1,TRBV6-5,few,.,CASSYSRRLLYNEQFF,TGTGCCAGCAGTTACTCTAGGCGCCTTCTATACAATGAGCAGTTCTTC
TRBJ1-2,TRBV12-3/TRBV12-4,few,.,CASSPQRDWTNYGYTF,TGTGCCAGCAGCCCCCAACGGGACTGGACTAACTATGGCTACACCTTC
TRBJ2-6,TRBV27,few,.,CASRQPGANVLTF,TGTGCCAGCCGTCAACCTGGGGCCAACGTCCTGACTTTC
TRBJ2-6,TRBV6-2/TRBV6-3,.,.,CASYYSGANVLTF,TGTGCCAGCTACTACTCTGGGGCCAACGTCCTGACTTTC
TRBJ2-3,TRBV27,many,.,CAISTDTQYF,TGTGCCATTTCCACGGATACGCAGTATTTT
TRBJ2-5,TRBV20-1,many,.,CSALEETQYF,TGCAGTGCTTTAGAGGAGACCCAGTACTTC
TRBJ1-5,TRBV27,.,.,CASSPETVSNQPQHF,TGTGCCAGCAGTCCCGAGACCGTTAGCAATCAGCCCCAGCATTTT
TRBJ2-3,TRBV5-1,few,TRBD2,CASSLGMGGSIEDTQYF,TGCGCCAGCAGCTTGGGTATGGGCGGGAGTATTGAAGATACGCAGTATTTT
TRBJ1-1,TRBV5-1,many,.,CASSPDWEDTEAFF,TGCGCCAGCAGCCCCGATTGGGAAGACACTGAAGCTTTCTTT
TRBJ2-1,TRBV12-5,many,.,CASGLGWGANEQFF,TGTGCTAGTGGATTGGGCTGGGGGGCCAATGAGCAGTTCTTC
TRBJ2-3,TRBV7-2,few,TRBD2,CASSLVGGSGNTQYF,TGTGCCAGCAGCTTAGTGGGCGGCAGCGGGAATACGCAGTATTTT
TRBJ2-7,TRBV7-9,few,.,CASSLARGAVGFYEQYF,TGTGCCAGCAGCTTAGCGCGAGGGGCTGTTGGGTTTTACGAGCAGTACTTC
TRBJ1-1,TRBV18,.,.,CASSPLPEITEAFF,TGTGCCAGCTCACCACTACCAGAGATCACTGAAGCTTTCTTT
TRBJ2-5,TRBV27,.,.,CASSSSGPIQETQYF,TGTGCCAGCAGTTCCTCGGGACCCATCCAAGAGACCCAGTACTTC
TRBJ2-1,TRBV12-3/TRBV12-4,many,.,CASSFQGGGEQFF,TGTGCCAGCAGTTTTCAGGGTGGGGGCGAGCAGTTCTTC
TRBJ2-7,TRBV30,.,.,CAWSVTSYEQYF,TGTGCCTGGAGCGTGACTAGTTACGAGCAGTACTTC
TRBJ1-1,TRBV6-5,.,.,CASSFRRIMNTEAFF,TGTGCCAGCAGTTTCCGCCGTATCATGAACACTGAAGCTTTCTTT
TRBJ1-2,TRBV5-1,.,.,CASSPQASGYGYTF,TGCGCCAGCAGCCCACAGGCGTCGGGCTATGGCTACACCTTC
TRBJ2-5,TRBV27,.,.,CASSFWAGNQETQYF,TGTGCCAGCAGTTTTTGGGCAGGGAACCAAGAGACCCAGTACTTC
TRBJ1-1,TRBV12-3/TRBV12-4,.,.,CASSGTEAFF,TGTGCCAGCAGCGGGACTGAAGCTTTCTTT
TRBJ2-2,TRBV10-3,.,.,CAISEGAGELFF,TGTGCCATCAGTGAGGGGGCCGGGGAGCTGTTTTTT
TRBJ1-4,TRBV5-6,.,.,CASSRGVVEEKLFF,TGTGCCAGCAGCCGAGGGGTAGTAGAGGAAAAACTGTTTTTT
TRBJ1-2,TRBV12-3/TRBV12-4,few,.,CASSITGIGRYTF,TGTGCCAGCAGCATCACAGGGATAGGACGCTACACCTTC
TRBJ2-1,TRBV27,many,.,CASTSGTGQFF,TGTGCCAGCACTAGTGGGACTGGGCAGTTCTTC
TRBJ1-2,TRBV10-3,.,TRBD1,CAIRTGSTNYGYTF,TGTGCCATCAGGACAGGGTCGACCAACTATGGCTACACCTTC
TRBJ1-1,TRBV6-5,many,.,CASSYTREGTEAFF,TGTGCCAGCAGTTACACCAGGGAGGGGACTGAAGCTTTCTTT
TRBJ2-4,TRBV7-2,few,.,CASSLADKNIQYF,TGTGCCAGCAGCTTAGCCGACAAAAACATTCAGTACTTC
TRBJ1-1,TRBV6-5,.,.,CASSNPGEGTEAFF,TGTGCCAGCAGTAACCCAGGGGAGGGCACTGAAGCTTTCTTT
TRBJ2-3,TRBV12-3/TRBV12-4,few,.,CASGIRTDTQYF,TGTGCCAGCGGGATACGGACAGATACGCAGTATTTT
TRBJ2-2,TRBV5-1,few,TRBD2,CASSLVGRAVPGELFF,TGCGCCAGCAGCTTGGTCGGGAGGGCCGTTCCCGGGGAGCTGTTTTTT
TRBJ1-4,TRBV14,few,.,CASSPSRVKLFF,TGTGCCAGCAGCCCCTCCCGCGTCAAACTGTTTTTT
TRBJ2-7,TRBV7-9,.,TRBD2,CASSYSGKEQYF,TGTGCCAGCAGCTATAGCGGGAAGGAGCAGTACTTC
TRBJ2-1,TRBV24-1,few,.,CATSDPVVTGKVNEQFF,TGTGCCACCAGTGACCCCGTCGTTACTGGAAAAGTTAATGAGCAGTTCTTC
TRBJ2-1,TRBV7-3,many,TRBD2,CASKASGASNEQFF,TGTGCCAGCAAGGCTAGCGGGGCCTCTAATGAGCAGTTCTTC
TRBJ2-3,TRBV15,once,.,CATSGSETDTQYF,TGTGCCACCAGCGGGTCTGAAACAGATACGCAGTATTTT
TRBJ2-2,TRBV19,.,.,CASISPLRGERGTGELFF,TGTGCCAGTATCTCCCCGCTGAGGGGTGAGCGAGGCACCGGGGAGCTGTTTTTT
TRBJ1-2,TRBV6-5,few,TRBD1,CASSYLVVGQGSGSSYTF,TGTGCCAGCAGTTACTTGGTGGTTGGACAGGGATCAGGTTCTAGCTACACCTTC